A selection of T cell receptor beta chains follows, all from one sample in a study of blood T cell repertoires in COVID-19. The table came from immunoSEQ multiplex PCR; TCRdb's copy has only in-frame clones and leaves some out. The table lists about 78,000 clones, about 89% of them singletons. The sequencing sample was made of peripheral blood. Receptor source: a man in his fifties with active or convalescent COVID-19. Each CDR3 is given with its conserved first and last residue. A D gene is named only where the DNA matches it firmly. Clone size is shown for a subset of rows, as once, few, many or a class of expanded clone.

d_call j_call v_call clone_size cdr3_aa
NA TRBJ2-7 TRBV30 NA CAWSYYEGHEQYF
NA TRBJ2-2 TRBV2 NA CASSTRDTGELFF
NA TRBJ2-7 TRBV4-3 NA CASSQGFGGNYEQYF
NA TRBJ2-1 TRBV28 NA CASSLVTDEQFF
NA TRBJ1-5 TRBV25-1 NA CASSETGYNQPQHF
NA TRBJ1-2 TRBV19 NA CASSTDRVANYGYTF
TRBD1 TRBJ1-1 TRBV6-5 NA CASSYSPDRVNTEAFF
NA TRBJ1-5 TRBV18 NA CASSQGRGNQPQHF
TRBD1 TRBJ2-7 TRBV6-5 NA CASSRDRGHEQYF
TRBD1 TRBJ2-2 TRBV7-8 NA CASSYGTGDGTGELFF
TRBD1 TRBJ1-2 TRBV7-2 NA CASSSGQGTGYTF
NA TRBJ2-1 TRBV18 once CASSPETSHNEQFF
NA TRBJ1-6 TRBV2 NA CASTGQSTNSPLHF
NA TRBJ2-2 TRBV19 NA CASSMSGGGEVGELFF
NA TRBJ1-2 TRBV28 NA CATRRSGFGYTF